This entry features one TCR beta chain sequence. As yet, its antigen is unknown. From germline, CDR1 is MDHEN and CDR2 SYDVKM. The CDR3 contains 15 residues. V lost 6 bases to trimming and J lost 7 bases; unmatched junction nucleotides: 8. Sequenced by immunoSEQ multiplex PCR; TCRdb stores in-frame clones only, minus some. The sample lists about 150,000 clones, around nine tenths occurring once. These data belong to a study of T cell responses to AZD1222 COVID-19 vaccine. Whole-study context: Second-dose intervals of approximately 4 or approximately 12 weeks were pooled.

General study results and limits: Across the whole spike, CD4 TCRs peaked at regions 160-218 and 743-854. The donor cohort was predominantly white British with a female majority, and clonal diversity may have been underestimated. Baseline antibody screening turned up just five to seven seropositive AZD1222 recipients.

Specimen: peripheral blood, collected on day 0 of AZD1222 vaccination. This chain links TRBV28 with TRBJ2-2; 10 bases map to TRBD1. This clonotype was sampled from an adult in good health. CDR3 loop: CASRLGQGVGGELFF. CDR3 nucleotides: TGTGCCAGCAGGCTCGGACAGGGGGTAGGCGGGGAGCTGTTTTTT.